The sequence of this T cell receptor (beta chain) was determined in a study of CD4+ T cells in melanoma. General study findings and limits: Reportedly, melanoma neoantigen-specific CD4+ T cells showed varied differentiation states. A reported correlation linked neoantigen-specific CD4+ T cells to CD8+, macrophage and B cell function.

This CDR3 comprises 20 residues. Trimming cost V 7 bases and J 4 bases; bases outside gene matches: 25. The V gene's germline CDR1 is SGDLS and CDR2 YYNGEE. This table comes from immunoSEQ multiplex PCR, and its TCRdb copy is limited to in-frame clones, with some not included. The profile covers 110,000 to 150,000 clones, with over 90% appearing a single time and over 1.5% taken by the ten largest. With respect to this clone: The antigen is unknown.

The TCR originated in a human donor with melanoma. The chain has TRBV9 and TRBJ2-2; 7 bases fit TRBD2. The DNA of the CDR3 is TGTGCCAGCGGCCAAAATCTGAGGGAGTGGGAGGGGCGAGCCACCGGGGAGCTGTTTTTT. This codes for CASGQNLREWEGRATGELFF.